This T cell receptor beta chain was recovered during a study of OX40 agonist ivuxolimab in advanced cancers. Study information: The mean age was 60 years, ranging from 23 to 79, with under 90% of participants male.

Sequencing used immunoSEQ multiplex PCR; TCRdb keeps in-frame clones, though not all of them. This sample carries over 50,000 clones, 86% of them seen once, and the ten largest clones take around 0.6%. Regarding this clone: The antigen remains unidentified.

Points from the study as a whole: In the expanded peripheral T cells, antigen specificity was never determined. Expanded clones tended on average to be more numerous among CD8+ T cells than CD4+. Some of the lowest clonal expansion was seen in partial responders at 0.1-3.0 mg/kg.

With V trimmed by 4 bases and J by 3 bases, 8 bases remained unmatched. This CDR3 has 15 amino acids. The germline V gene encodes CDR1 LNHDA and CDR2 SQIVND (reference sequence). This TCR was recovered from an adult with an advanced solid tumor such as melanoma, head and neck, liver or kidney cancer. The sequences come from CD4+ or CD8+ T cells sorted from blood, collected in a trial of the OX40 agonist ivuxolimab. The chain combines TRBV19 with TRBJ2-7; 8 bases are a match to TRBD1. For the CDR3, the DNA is TGTGCCAGTAGTAGGACAGGGAACAGGGACTACGAGCAGTACTTC. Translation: CASSRTGNRDYEQYF.